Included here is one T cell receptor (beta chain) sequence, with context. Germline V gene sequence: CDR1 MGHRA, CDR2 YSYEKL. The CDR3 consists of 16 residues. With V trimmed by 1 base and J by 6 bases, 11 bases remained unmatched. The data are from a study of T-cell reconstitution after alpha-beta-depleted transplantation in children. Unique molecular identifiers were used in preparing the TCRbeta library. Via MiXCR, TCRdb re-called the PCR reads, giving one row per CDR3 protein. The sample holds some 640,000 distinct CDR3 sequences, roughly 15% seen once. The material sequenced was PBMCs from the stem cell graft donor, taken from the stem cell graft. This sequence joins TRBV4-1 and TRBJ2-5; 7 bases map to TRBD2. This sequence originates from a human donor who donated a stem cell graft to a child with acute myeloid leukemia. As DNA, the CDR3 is TGCGCCAGCAGCCAAGGGGGGGGAGGAGAGAGGAAGACCCAGTACTTC. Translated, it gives CASSQGGGGERKTQYF.